What follows are 9 T cell receptor beta chains derived from one specimen sequenced in a study of regulatory T cells in long-lasting Graves disease (dated by TCRdb to 2020 to 2022). The sample's time point, from its label and the paper: newly diagnosed GD, antithyroid drugs for less than 3 months. For both TCR sequencing and RNA sequencing, RNA was extracted from PBMCs using TRIzol. The library was obtained by multiplex PCR. The instrument was an Illumina HiSeq 4000. To build TCR beta libraries, CDR3 regions were amplified by Arm-PCR using iRepertoire HTBI primers. Using fastp trimming at Q25 and MiXCR clonotype assembly, TCRdb reanalyzed the public sequencing data and kept in-frame beta chains. Each entry merges the rows of one CDR3 protein and shows their most common DNA and genes. In all, the sample holds some 250,000 distinct CDR3 sequences, and approximately 18% of those were seen once. Together, the top ten hold less than 15% of the sample.

The same data also contributed to another study, on T cells in Graves' hyperthyroidism and ophthalmopathy.

The sample was peripheral blood mononuclear cells (PBMCs), taken at new diagnosis, from a patient treated with antithyroid drugs. The source is a woman in her 30s with Graves disease. Donor details come from another sample of the same person, matched by shared clones.

This clonotype was seen repeatedly, ten times or more. The chain recombines TRBV6-2 or TRBV6-3 with TRBJ2-3; possibly TRBD2 for D (5 bases). Trimming cost V 5 bases and J 6 bases, with 12 bases left between them. The CDR3 is 13 amino acids. Germline V gene sequence: CDR1 MNHEY, CDR2 SVGEGT. CDR3 sequence: CASSGEYWDTQYF. The CDR3 DNA follows: TGTGCCAGCAGTGGGGAGTATTGGGATACGCAGTATTTT.

This clonotype was detected many times. The V gene is TRBV5-1, the J gene TRBJ1-1, with TRBD1 matching over 7 bases. The CDR3 sequence is 15 residues long. With V trimmed by 2 bases and J by 4 bases, 8 bases remained unmatched. Germline values: CDR1 SGHRS, CDR2 YFSETQ. CDR3: CASSLRQGRSTEAFF. The CDR3 DNA reads as TGCGCCAGCAGCTTAAGACAGGGTCGTTCCACTGAAGCTTTCTTT.

The chain has TRBV28 and TRBJ1-6; 7 bases map to TRBD1. Germline loops: CDR1 MDHEN, CDR2 SYDVKM. The CDR3 is 13 residues long. Losses at the gene ends were 8 bases for V and 8 bases for J; bases not matched to a gene: 6. For the CDR3, the DNA is TGTGCCAGCGTCCGACAGGGCTATTCACCCCTCCACTTT. Its translation is CASVRQGYSPLHF.

This chain links TRBV19 with TRBJ2-1, with 13 bases lining up with TRBD2. Germline V gene sequence: CDR1 LNHDA, CDR2 SQIVND (reference sequence). With 7 bases clipped from V and 3 bases from J, the junction kept 3 bases outside the gene matches. This CDR3 is built from 15 residues. The CDR3 region is CASTRTSGGYNEQFF. CDR3 DNA: TGTGCCAGTACCAGGACTAGCGGGGGCTACAATGAGCAGTTCTTC.

At least ten counts were recorded for this clonotype. V usage is TRBV9 and J usage is TRBJ1-2; D ambiguous. V lost 0 bases to trimming and J lost 9 bases, with 12 bases between them. This CDR3 is built from 13 residues. In germline, CDR1 is SGDLS, CDR2 YYNGEE. The CDR3 loop is CASSVESASRYTF. The CDR3 DNA is TGTGCCAGCAGCGTAGAATCGGCCAGTCGCTACACCTTC. The variable domain in full, with the rest retrieved from reference TRBV9 and TRBJ1-2, is DSGVTQTPKHLITATGQRVTLRCSPRSGDLSVYWYQQSLDQGLQFLIQYYNGEERAKGNILERFSAQQFPDLHSELNLSSLELGDSALYFCASSVESASRYTFGSGTRLTVV.

This chain links TRBV4-1 with TRBJ2-5; D gene unclear. Germline assignment: CDR1 MGHRA and CDR2 YSYEKL. The CDR3 spans 13 residues. V was cut by 3 bases and J by 1 base, with 6 bases left in between. The CDR3 nucleotides are TGCGCCAGCAGCCATGGCCTCCAAGAGACCCAGTACTTC. This encodes CASSHGLQETQYF.

This clonotype was found many times. The chain uses TRBV9 and TRBJ1-2; TRBD1 matches at 8 bases. The CDR3 sequence is 16 residues long. The V and J ends lost 2 bases and 5 bases, in that order; junction bases with no gene match: 11. Germline loops: CDR1 SGDLS, CDR2 YYNGEE. CDR3 coding DNA: TGTGCCAGCAGCGTGGGCAGGGGGCCGGGGTTTTATGGCTACACCTTC. It translates to CASSVGRGPGFYGYTF. The full variable domain, in which reference TRBV9 and TRBJ1-2 provide the parts outside the CDR3, is DSGVTQTPKHLITATGQRVTLRCSPRSGDLSVYWYQQSLDQGLQFLIQYYNGEERAKGNILERFSAQQFPDLHSELNLSSLELGDSALYFCASSVGRGPGFYGYTFGSGTRLTVV.

The table lists this clonotype with many counts. The chain recombines TRBV10-3 with TRBJ2-7; TRBD2 aligns across 9 bases. Germline CDR1 and CDR2: ENHRY and SYGVKD. The CDR3 runs to 15 residues. The ends lost 4 bases at V and 0 bases at J; junction bases unmatched: 4. The CDR3 DNA follows: TGTGCCATCAGTGGAGCGGGGGGAAGCTCCTACGAGCAGTACTTC. Its translation is CAISGAGGSSYEQYF.

This clonotype showed up just a few times. As DNA, the CDR3 is TGTGCCAGCAGCCAAACGACAGGGGAAAACACCGGGGAGCTGTTTTTT. Translated, it gives CASSQTTGENTGELFF. The chain combines TRBV7-6 with TRBJ2-2; 8 nucleotides agree with TRBD1. The length of the CDR3 is 16 residues. Germline assignment: CDR1 SGHVS and CDR2 FNYEAQ. After removal of 5 bases from V and 2 bases from J, the junction contained 7 bases not matched to a gene.